One sample yielded the 5 T cell receptor beta chains listed below, sequenced in a study of blood T cells in healthy people across ages (dated by TCRdb to about 2015). The library came from 5' RACE. The reads were generated on an Illumina HiSeq 2500. A second roughly 6 to 12 cycle PCR used a sample-barcoded 5' primer and a J-beta primer mix. TCRdb reprocessing: public reads trimmed at Q25 with fastp, clones called with MiXCR, in-frame beta chains kept. All rows with the same CDR3 protein become a single entry with the most common DNA and genes. The sample records about 2 million distinct CDR3 sequences, less than 50% of which are singletons. The ten biggest clones cover 2.1% of the sample. Sequencing was performed on blood. These receptors were taken from a woman in her forties in good health.

J is TRBJ2-7 and V is TRBV15, with D perhaps TRBD1 (5 bases). There are 16 residues in the CDR3. Trimming removed 0 bases from V and 3 bases from J, with 15 bases in between. From germline, CDR1 is LNHNV and CDR2 YYDKDF (reference sequence). The CDR3 sequence: CATSRDPQVENYEQYF. For the CDR3, the DNA is TGTGCCACCAGCAGAGATCCACAGGTGGAAAACTACGAGCAGTACTTC.

This clonotype showed up just a few times. J is TRBJ2-5 and V is TRBV9; possibly TRBD1 for D (7 bases). Germline V gives CDR1 SGDLS, CDR2 YYNGEE. V was cut by 0 bases and J by 2 bases, with 14 bases left in between. The CDR3 covers 16 residues. This CDR3 is CASSVVGGTVQETQYF. For the CDR3, the DNA is TGTGCCAGCAGCGTAGTGGGCGGGACAGTTCAAGAGACCCAGTACTTC. The whole variable domain, filled in from reference TRBV9 and TRBJ2-5, reads DSGVTQTPKHLITATGQRVTLRCSPRSGDLSVYWYQQSLDQGLQFLIQYYNGEERAKGNILERFSAQQFPDLHSELNLSSLELGDSALYFCASSVVGGTVQETQYFGPGTRLLVL.

The CDR3 loop reads CASSLVPGQGAGDYGYTF. The DNA of the CDR3 is TGTGCCAGCAGCCTCGTCCCGGGACAGGGGGCTGGGGACTATGGCTACACCTTC. The chain combines TRBV28 with TRBJ1-2, with 12 bases identical to TRBD1. J was trimmed by 3 bases and V by 6 bases; bases with no gene match: 14. Per germline, CDR1 MDHEN and CDR2 SYDVKM. The CDR3 has 18 amino acids.

The rearrangement joins TRBV29-1 to TRBJ1-2; D is possibly TRBD1 (6 bases). The CDR3 runs 12 residues. Trimming took off 4 bases at V and 5 bases at J, with 11 bases between the two ends. The V gene's germline CDR1 is SQVTM and CDR2 ANQGSEA. CDR3 sequence reads: CSVVRGQYGYTF. CDR3 nucleotides: TGCAGCGTTGTCCGGGGGCAATATGGCTACACCTTC.

This clonotype was counted only a few times. The chain has TRBV20-1 and TRBJ2-5; D is unresolved. The DNA end favors TRBJ2-7, so the J call may be wrong. The germline V gene has CDR1 DFQATT and CDR2 SNEGSKA (reference sequence). The CDR3 spans 12 residues. This chain's CDR3 is CSARVDRDEQYF. The CDR3 DNA sequence: TGCAGTGCTAGAGTAGATAGAGACGAGCAGTACTTC.